Below, 18 T cell receptor beta chains from the same sample are listed, as sequenced in a study of Graves' ophthalmopathy and Graves' hyperthyroidism. RNA transcripts yielded amplified TCR beta CDR3 regions. The first round was an RT-PCR with HTBI primers, and the second round was a multiplex PCR. TCRdb reprocessed the multiplex PCR reads via MiXCR and lists one record per CDR3 protein. The sample consists of hundreds of thousands of distinct CDR3 sequences, about 44% of them appearing once. The sequenced sample was peripheral blood. The source of these receptors is an adult man with Graves' ophthalmopathy.

This chain links TRBV24-1 with TRBJ1-4; 10 nucleotides line up with TRBD1. Germline CDR1 is KGHDR and CDR2 is SFDVKD. CDR3 length equals 17 residues. V gave up 4 bases and J gave up 8 bases; unmatched junction bases: 12. The CDR3, as DNA: TGTGCCACCAGTGACCCAAGACCCGGGACAGGGGAAGAAAAACTGTTTTTT. This codes for CATSDPRPGTGEEKLFF.

The chain joins TRBV7-2 to TRBJ2-5; 9 nucleotides align to TRBD1. Germline V gene sequence: CDR1 SGHTA, CDR2 FQGNSA. Trimming at V came to 6 bases and at J to 5 bases, leaving 7 bases not matched to a gene. CDR3 size: 14 residues. As DNA, the CDR3 is TGTGCCAGCAGGATCTCGGGACAGGGCGAGACCCAGTACTTC. Translated: CASRISGQGETQYF. Filled out from reference TRBV7-2 and TRBJ2-5, the complete variable domain reads GAGVSQSPSNKVTEKGKDVELRCDPISGHTALYWYRQSLGQGLEFLIYFQGNSAPDKSGLPSDRFSAERTGGSVSTLTIQRTQQEDSAVYLCASRISGQGETQYFGPGTRLLVL.

The CDR3 DNA is TGTGCCAGCAGACAGCCAGAGGGTGATGGCTACACCTTC. It encodes CASRQPEGDGYTF. The J gene is TRBJ1-2, the V gene TRBV6-5, with unresolved D. The CDR3 has 13 amino acids. In germline, CDR1 is MNHEY, CDR2 SVGAGI. Trimming shortened V by 6 bases and J by 6 bases, and 14 bases separated the two germline ends.

This clonotype was seen more than once but under ten times. This rearrangement joins TRBV19 to TRBJ2-2; 9 positions agree with TRBD2. The CDR3 contains 15 residues. With 6 bases clipped from V and 1 base from J, the junction kept 3 bases outside the gene matches. Germline CDR1 reads LNHDA; CDR2 reads SQIVND (reference sequence). The CDR3 loop reads CASRRLAENTGELFF. DNA for the CDR3: TGTGCCAGTAGGAGACTAGCGGAGAACACCGGGGAGCTGTTTTTT. Based on the CDR3 plus reference TRBV19 and TRBJ2-2, the full variable domain is DGGITQSPKYLFRKEGQNVTLSCEQNLNHDAMYWYRQDPGQGLRLIYYSQIVNDFQKGDIAEGYSVSREKKESFPLTVTSAQKNPTAFYLCASRRLAENTGELFFGEGSRLTVL.

This chain joins TRBV15 and TRBJ1-2; D is unclear. CDR1 is LNHNV, CDR2 YYDKDF, per germline (reference sequence). Trimming removed 11 bases at V and 4 bases at J, with 17 bases between. The CDR3 sequence is 13 residues long. The CDR3: CAPEEGNSYGYTF. CDR3 coding DNA: TGTGCCCCGGAGGAGGGTAACAGCTATGGCTACACCTTC.

This chain joins TRBV20-1 and TRBJ2-7, with D possibly TRBD1 on 6 matching bases. CDR1 is DFQATT and CDR2 is SNEGSKA in the germline V gene (reference sequence). Trimming took 3 bases from V and 0 from J, leaving 15 bases between them. The CDR3 loop spans 15 amino acids. The CDR3 DNA is TGCAGTGCTAGCGCCAAGGACAGCCCCTCCTACGAGCAGTACTTC. It is translated as CSASAKDSPSYEQYF.

This sequence joins TRBV7-9 and TRBJ1-3; D remains ambiguous. CDR3 size: 13 residues. V was shortened by 6 bases and J by 0 bases, with 6 bases between the two germline ends. Per germline, CDR1 SEHNR and CDR2 FQNEAQ (reference sequence). CDR3 in amino acids: CASRSNSGNTIYF. The CDR3 DNA reads TGTGCCAGCAGGAGCAACTCTGGAAACACCATATATTTT.

As regards this clonotype: A much bigger clone sits one base away, suggesting this may be a read error. The rearrangement uses TRBV7-3 and TRBJ2-6; D might be TRBD1 or TRBD2, each matching 5 bases. The germline gives CDR1 SGHTA, CDR2 FQGTGA. There are 15 residues in the CDR3. This CDR3 is CASSLKGTGANVLAF. CDR3 coding DNA: TGTGCCAGCAGCTTAAAGGGGACCGGGGCCAACGTCCTGGCTTTC.

This rearrangement joins TRBV5-1 to TRBJ2-7; 10 bases are a match to TRBD2. J lost 7 bases, V lost 0 bases, and 10 bases had no gene match. The CDR3 covers 16 residues. The germline V gene has CDR1 SGHRS and CDR2 YFSETQ. The CDR3 DNA sequence: TGCGCCAGCAGCTTGGAAGCTAGCGGGAGAGAGCAGGAGCAGTACTTC. Amino acid sequence: CASSLEASGREQEQYF.

This clonotype was detected ten times or more. DNA for the CDR3: TGTGCCAGCAGCGTAGCAGGGGCTAGTGGAAACACCATATATTTT. Translating it yields CASSVAGASGNTIYF. The chain carries TRBV9 and TRBJ1-3; D possibly corresponds to TRBD1 (6 bases). This CDR3 comprises 15 residues. The germline V and J ends were trimmed by 0 bases and 3 bases, with 10 bases remaining between them. From germline, CDR1 is SGDLS and CDR2 YYNGEE.

As concerns this clonotype: One end of the junction varies from germline; a read error may be responsible. V usage is TRBV10-3 and J usage is TRBJ1-1; no firm D call. The CDR3 is made up of 14 amino acids. Germline V gives CDR1 ENHRY, CDR2 SYGVKD. CDR3 amino acids: CASSYGDLNTEAFF. In DNA, the CDR3 is TGTGCCAGCAGTTACGGCGACCTGAACACTGAAGCTTTCTTT.

The sample holds a few counts of this clonotype. The rearrangement joins TRBV12-5 to TRBJ1-5; D is unresolved. The germline V gene encodes CDR1 LGHNT and CDR2 FRNRAP. Trimming took 4 bases from V and 1 from J, leaving 14 bases between them. The CDR3 sequence is 16 residues long. The CDR3 here is CASGSPRTPSNQPQHF. CDR3 nucleotides: TGTGCTAGTGGTTCGCCTCGGACTCCAAGCAATCAGCCCCAGCATTTT.

This clonotype was detected only a few times. The gene calls are TRBV24-1 and TRBJ1-2, with D possibly matching TRBD1 (5 bases). The V end was cut by 11 bases, the J end by 6 bases, with 12 bases between. CDR3 length equals 11 residues. From germline, CDR1 is KGHDR and CDR2 SFDVKD. Written as DNA, the CDR3 is TGTGCCAGCAGAGGGGCGGATGGCTACACCTTC. Translated: CASRGADGYTF.

This clonotype was counted between two and nine times. The rearrangement uses TRBV6-5 and TRBJ2-7; 8 bases are a match to TRBD1. V lost 6 bases, J lost 0 bases, and 10 bases stayed unmatched. The CDR3 extends over 16 amino acids. Germline V gene sequence: CDR1 MNHEY, CDR2 SVGAGI. The CDR3 nucleotides read TGTGCCAGCAGCCCCCTCCTTACAGGGGGCTCCTACGAGCAGTACTTC. This sequence encodes CASSPLLTGGSYEQYF.

The V call is TRBV10-3, the J call TRBJ2-5; 9 positions match TRBD1. CDR1 is ENHRY, CDR2 SYGVKD, per germline. The V gene end was trimmed by 8 bases and the J gene end by 4 bases; junction bases not matched to a gene: 11. CDR3 length: 15 residues. CDR3 bases: TGTGCCATCGAGACAGGGGGACAGCTTTCAGAGACCCAGTACTTC. Translated: CAIETGGQLSETQYF.

The V call is TRBV7-9, the J call TRBJ2-1, with TRBD2 matching over 9 bases. CDR1 SEHNR and CDR2 FQNEAQ come from the germline V gene (reference sequence). This CDR3 comprises 15 residues. The trim removed 6 bases at V and 0 bases at J, leaving 3 bases unmatched. CDR3 DNA: TGTGCCAGCAGTGTAGCGGGAGCCTCCTACAATGAGCAGTTCTTC. Translating gives CASSVAGASYNEQFF.

This clonotype occurred many times. The chain uses TRBV19 and TRBJ1-1, with a weak D call TRBD1 (6 bases). The V gene lost 3 bases and the J gene lost 1 base, with 6 bases spanning the gap. Germline lookup yields CDR1 LNHDA and CDR2 SQIVND (reference sequence). The CDR3 is 13 amino acids. In DNA form, the CDR3 reads TGTGCCAGTAGTATGGGACAGAACACTGAAGCTTTCTTT. Amino acid sequence: CASSMGQNTEAFF. Based on the CDR3 plus reference TRBV19 and TRBJ1-1, the full variable domain is DGGITQSPKYLFRKEGQNVTLSCEQNLNHDAMYWYRQDPGQGLRLIYYSQIVNDFQKGDIAEGYSVSREKKESFPLTVTSAQKNPTAFYLCASSMGQNTEAFFGQGTRLTVV.

The chain uses TRBV6-1 and TRBJ1-1; TRBD1 aligns across 9 bases. Germline V gene data show CDR1 as MNHNS and CDR2 as SASEGT. The CDR3 runs to 11 residues. The CDR3 DNA sequence: TGTGCTAGCGTGGACAGGGGACGGGCTTTCTTT. Amino acids: CASVDRGRAFF.